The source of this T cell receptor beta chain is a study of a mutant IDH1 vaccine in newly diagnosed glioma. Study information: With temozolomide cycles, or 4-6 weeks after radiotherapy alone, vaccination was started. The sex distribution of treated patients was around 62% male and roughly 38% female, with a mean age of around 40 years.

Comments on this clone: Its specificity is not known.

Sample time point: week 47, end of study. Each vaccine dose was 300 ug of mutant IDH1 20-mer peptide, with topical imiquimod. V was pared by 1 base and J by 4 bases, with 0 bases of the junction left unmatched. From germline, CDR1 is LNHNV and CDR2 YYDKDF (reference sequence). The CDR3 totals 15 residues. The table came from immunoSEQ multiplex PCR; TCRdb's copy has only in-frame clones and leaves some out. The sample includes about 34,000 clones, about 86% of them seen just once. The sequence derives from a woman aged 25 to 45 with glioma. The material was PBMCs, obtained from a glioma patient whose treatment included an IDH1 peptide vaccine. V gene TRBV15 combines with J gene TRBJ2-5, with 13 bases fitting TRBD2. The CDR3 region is CATSRGTSGGETQYF. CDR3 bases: TGTGCCACCAGCAGAGGGACTAGCGGGGGAGAGACCCAGTACTTC.